These 13 T cell receptor beta chains originate from one sample sequenced in a study of cytomegalovirus exposure and HLA in healthy donors. The PCR used 60 Vbeta and 13 Jbeta primers. Some clones are missing from TCRdb's copy, which holds only in-frame ones; the method was immunoSEQ multiplex PCR. The table records about 98,000 clones, about 81% of them present only once. What was sequenced was PBMCs. These receptor sequences come from a man younger than 35 in good health and CMV-seropositive.

This CDR3 is CASSRASGFHEQYF. CDR3 nucleotides: TGTGCCAGTAGTAGGGCTAGCGGGTTCCACGAGCAGTACTTC. This rearrangement joins TRBV19 to TRBJ2-7; 8 nucleotides align to TRBD2. The CDR3 spans 14 residues. Trimming took 4 bases from V and 5 from J; bases not matched to a gene: 7. Per the germline V gene, CDR1 is LNHDA and CDR2 is SQIVND (reference sequence).

This rearrangement joins TRBV28 to TRBJ1-2; 9 bases are a match to TRBD1. V was clipped by 3 bases and J by 8 bases; unmatched bases: 1. The CDR3 contains 12 residues. In germline, CDR1 is MDHEN, CDR2 SYDVKM. CDR3 coding DNA: TGTGCCAGCAGTTTGACAGGGGGAGGCTACACCTTC. It encodes CASSLTGGGYTF.

This chain uses TRBV7-6 with TRBJ1-1; 9 positions agree with TRBD1. The CDR3 consists of 16 residues. V was clipped by 5 bases and J by 0 bases; unmatched bases: 7. CDR1 SGHVS and CDR2 FNYEAQ come from the germline V gene. The CDR3 loop is CASSMDRGSMNTEAFF. The CDR3, as DNA: TGTGCCAGCAGCATGGACAGGGGCTCGATGAACACTGAAGCTTTCTTT.

V and J are TRBV6-1 and TRBJ1-6; 7 bases are shared with TRBD1. The CDR3 spans 15 residues. Trimming at V came to 3 bases and at J to 8 bases, leaving 7 bases not matched to a gene. Germline-derived CDR1 and CDR2 are MNHNS and SASEGT. The CDR3 bases are TGTGCCAGCAGTGATCACAGGGGTGATTATTCACCCCTCCACTTT. Amino acids: CASSDHRGDYSPLHF.

The chain combines TRBV4-1 with TRBJ1-2, with 9 bases matching TRBD1. CDR3 length: 16 amino acids. The V gene's germline CDR1 is MGHRA and CDR2 YSYEKL. The V gene end was trimmed by 5 bases and the J gene end by 2 bases; junction bases not matched to a gene: 9. CDR3 nucleotide sequence: TGCGCCAGCAGCTCGAGAACGGGGACAGGGAACTATGGCTACACCTTC. Its protein is CASSSRTGTGNYGYTF.

The DNA for the CDR3 is TGTGCCAGCAGCTTGAAAGCGGGGGGGCCGAGAGATACGCAGTATTTT. Its translation: CASSLKAGGPRDTQYF. The chain links TRBV5-4 to TRBJ2-3, with TRBD2 matching 10 bases. CDR3 size: 16 residues. Trimming cost V 1 base and J 5 bases; bases outside gene matches: 7. The germline V gene has CDR1 SGHNT and CDR2 YYREEE (reference sequence).

The rearrangement joins TRBV7-9 to TRBJ2-5, with 10 bases identical to TRBD2. V lost 5 bases and J lost 3; bases outside the gene matches: 9. CDR3 size: 16 residues. Germline CDR1 is SEHNR and CDR2 is FQNEAQ (reference sequence). The CDR3, as DNA: TGTGCCAGCAGCACCGGGACTAGCGTCCAAAAAGAGACCCAGTACTTC. Protein: CASSTGTSVQKETQYF. The full variable domain, with the rest looked up from reference TRBV7-9 and TRBJ2-5, is DTGVSQNPRHKITKRGQNVTFRCDPISEHNRLYWYRQTLGQGPEFLTYFQNEAQLEKSRLLSDRFSAERPKGSFSTLEIQRTEQGDSAMYLCASSTGTSVQKETQYFGPGTRLLVL.

This chain uses TRBV7-9 with TRBJ1-3; D not resolved. CDR3 length equals 13 residues. Germline V gives CDR1 SEHNR, CDR2 FQNEAQ (reference sequence). V was clipped by 5 bases and J by 3 bases, with 8 bases between them. The CDR3 sequence is CASSPTDGNTIYF. CDR3 DNA: TGTGCCAGCAGCCCCACAGATGGAAACACCATATATTTT.

The chain employs TRBV30 and TRBJ2-7; a possible D gene is TRBD1 (6 bases). The germline V and J ends were trimmed by 1 base and 3 bases, with 13 bases remaining between them. This CDR3 has 14 amino acids. Germline assignment: CDR1 GTSNPN and CDR2 SVGIG (reference sequence). CDR3 sequence: CAWSADSGVYEQYF. Written as DNA, the CDR3 is TGTGCCTGGAGTGCCGACTCAGGGGTCTACGAGCAGTACTTC. The full variable domain, its missing parts supplied by reference TRBV30 and TRBJ2-7, is SQTIHQWPATLVQPVGSPLSLECTVEGTSNPNLYWYRQAAGRGLQLLFYSVGIGQISSEVPQNLSASRPQDRQFILSSKKLLLSDSGFYLCAWSADSGVYEQYFGPGTRLTVT.

This chain joins TRBV5-6 and TRBJ2-7; weak D call: TRBD1 (5 bases). Trimming cost V 0 bases and J 2 bases, with 12 bases left between them. This CDR3 has 15 amino acids. Germline CDR1 SGHDT, CDR2 YYEEEE. The CDR3 protein is CASSLEGHRTYEQYF. The CDR3 DNA follows: TGTGCCAGCAGCTTGGAAGGTCACAGGACCTACGAGCAGTACTTC.

V gene TRBV5-6 combines with J gene TRBJ2-1; TRBD1 aligns across 10 bases. CDR3 size: 11 residues. Germline loops: CDR1 SGHDT, CDR2 YYEEEE. V was pared by 3 bases and J by 14 bases, with 2 bases of the junction left unmatched. CDR3: CASSSGTGEFF. The CDR3 DNA is TGTGCCAGCAGCTCCGGGACAGGGGAGTTCTTC.

The V and J genes are TRBV6-5 and TRBJ2-5, with D possibly matching TRBD2 (7 bases). CDR3 length equals 14 residues. The V gene's germline CDR1 is MNHEY and CDR2 SVGAGI. Trimming stripped 0 bases from V and 5 bases from J, with 10 bases between. The DNA of the CDR3 is TGTGCCAGCAGTTACTCGAGGGGGGGTGAGACCCAGTACTTC. Translating gives CASSYSRGGETQYF.

The chain joins TRBV28 to TRBJ1-3; D might be TRBD1 (5 bases). The germline gives CDR1 MDHEN, CDR2 SYDVKM. V shed 3 bases and J shed 4 bases, with 7 bases lying between them. This CDR3 region has 13 residues. The CDR3 here is CASSFRVGNTIYF. In DNA form, the CDR3 reads TGTGCCAGCAGTTTCAGGGTGGGAAACACCATATATTTT.